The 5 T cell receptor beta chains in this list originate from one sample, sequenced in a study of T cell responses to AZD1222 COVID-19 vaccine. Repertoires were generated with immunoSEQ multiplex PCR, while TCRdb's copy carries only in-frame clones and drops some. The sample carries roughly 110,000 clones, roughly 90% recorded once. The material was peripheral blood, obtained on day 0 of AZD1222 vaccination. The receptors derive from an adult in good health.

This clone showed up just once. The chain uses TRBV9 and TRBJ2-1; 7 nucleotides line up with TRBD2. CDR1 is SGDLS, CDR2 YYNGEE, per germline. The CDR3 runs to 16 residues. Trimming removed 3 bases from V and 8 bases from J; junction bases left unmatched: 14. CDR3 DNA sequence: TGTGCCAGCAGCGCATCCCCCGGGACTATGTCTTATGAGCAGTTCTTC. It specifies CASSASPGTMSYEQFF.

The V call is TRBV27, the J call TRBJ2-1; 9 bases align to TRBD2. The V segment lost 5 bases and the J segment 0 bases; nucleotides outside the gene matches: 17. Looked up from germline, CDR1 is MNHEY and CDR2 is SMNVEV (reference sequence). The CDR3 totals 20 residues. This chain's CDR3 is CASSPTSVWLAGLSYNEQFF. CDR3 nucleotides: TGTGCCAGCAGTCCGACCTCGGTGTGGCTAGCGGGGCTCTCCTACAATGAGCAGTTCTTC.

The chain's CDR3 is CASSMKARISGNTIYF. CDR3 nucleotide sequence: TGTGCCAGTAGTATGAAGGCGCGGATCTCTGGAAACACCATATATTTT. The chain employs TRBV19 and TRBJ1-3; D unresolved. The CDR3 sequence is 16 residues long. Looked up from germline, CDR1 is LNHDA and CDR2 is SQIVND (reference sequence). V was cut by 3 bases and J by 0 bases, with 12 bases left in between.

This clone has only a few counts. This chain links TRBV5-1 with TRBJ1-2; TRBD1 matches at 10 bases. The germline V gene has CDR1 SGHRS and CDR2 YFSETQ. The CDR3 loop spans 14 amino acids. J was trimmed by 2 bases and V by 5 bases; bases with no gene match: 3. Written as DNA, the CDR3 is TGCGCCAGCAGACCGGGACAGGGGAACTATGGCTACACCTTC. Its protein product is CASRPGQGNYGYTF.

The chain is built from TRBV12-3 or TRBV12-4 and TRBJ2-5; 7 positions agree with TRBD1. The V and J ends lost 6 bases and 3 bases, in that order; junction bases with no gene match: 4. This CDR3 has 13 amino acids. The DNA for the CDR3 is TGTGCCAGCAGGCCGGGACAGAAAGAGACCCAGTACTTC. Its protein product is CASRPGQKETQYF.